This TCR beta chain was sequenced for a study of human T cells and chemical hapten exposure. Time point noted: pre-sensitization, week 0. Treatment meaning: therapeutic diphenylcyclopropenone sensitization with weekly scalp DPC. CDR3 length equals 16 residues. Germline-derived CDR1 and CDR2 are SGHRS and YFSETQ. The V and J ends lost 1 base and 3 bases, in that order; junction bases with no gene match: 9. MiXCR, run by TCRdb on the RACE reads, gives a single entry per CDR3 protein. Here the sample spans roughly 50,000 distinct CDR3 sequences, more than 9% being singletons. This clonotype was detected only a few times.

Sequencing used whole blood, obtained in connection with sensitization to the hapten diphenylcyclopropenone (DPC). The chain combines TRBV5-1 with TRBJ2-7; TRBD2 matches 8 bases. The receptor was isolated from a man aged 40-49 years with alopecia areata. Some clones in this sample may be carry-over from other donors' samples. CDR3 protein: CASSLMGLAGHYEQYF. CDR3 bases: TGCGCCAGCAGCTTGATGGGCCTAGCGGGCCACTACGAGCAGTACTTC.